Below, one TCR beta chain is given with its context. Treatment reported: preoperative locoregional IRX-2 cytokine immunotherapy. Patients received preoperative, locoregional IRX-2 cytokine immunotherapy in a phase Ib study. Assay: immunoSEQ multiplex PCR; the TCRdb copy retains only in-frame clones and omits some. The table lists about 89,000 clones, 80% to 90% of them singletons, with over 2% in the top ten. These data come from a study of preoperative IRX-2 immunotherapy in early breast cancer. The receptor was isolated from a human donor with breast cancer. Sequenced material: tumor tissue, taken after IRX-2 immunotherapy.

The DNA of the CDR3 is TGTGCCAGCAGCCCCCTCGGATTGCTTTATGGCTACACCTTC. It encodes CASSPLGLLYGYTF. The chain carries TRBV11-3 and TRBJ1-2; D is uncertain. Trimming left V 5 bases short and J 5 bases short, with 15 bases between. This CDR3 comprises 14 residues. CDR1 and CDR2 from the germline V gene are SGHNT and YENEEA.